This TCR beta chain is from a study of CD8+ T cells in alopecia areata. Trimming pared 0 bases from V and 10 bases from J, leaving 13 bases between. Germline V gene data show CDR1 as GTSNPN and CDR2 as SVGIG (reference sequence). The CDR3 totals 14 residues. The sample's treatment: oral pan-JAK inhibitor, 5-10 mg twice daily. Extracted RNA was reverse transcribed into cDNA, the sequencing template. TCRdb's table, derived via immunoSEQ multiplex PCR, lists solely in-frame clones and lacks some. The sample lists hundreds of thousands of clones, approximately 72% seen once, with over 1% in the top ten. This clone was seen just once.

Sample: CD4+ T cells sorted from blood, taken between weeks 43 and 45, from a patient treated with tofacitinib. This sequence joins TRBV30 and TRBJ1-6; no clear D. This TCR was recovered from a human donor with alopecia areata. CDR3 loop: CAWSVVTARSPLHF. CDR3 nucleotides: TGTGCCTGGAGTGTTGTGACGGCCAGGTCACCCCTCCACTTT. Complete variable domain (other parts from reference TRBV30 and TRBJ1-6): SQTIHQWPATLVQPVGSPLSLECTVEGTSNPNLYWYRQAAGRGLQLLFYSVGIGQISSEVPQNLSASRPQDRQFILSSKKLLLSDSGFYLCAWSVVTARSPLHFGNGTRLTVT.